This entry is about one T cell receptor beta chain. The CDR3 is 15 amino acids. The germline CDR1 and CDR2 sequences are LGHDT and YNNKEL (reference sequence). V dropped 0 bases and J dropped 7; count of bases not matched to a gene: 3. These data are taken from a study of blood T cell repertoires in COVID-19. Authors' data handling: The authors estimated nucleated cell counts from reference gene primer amplification. Clones were sequenced by immunoSEQ multiplex PCR, and TCRdb holds only the in-frame ones, with some missing. V and J calls and clone size are as listed in that table; D and trimming were resolved from the DNA. The sample lists about 160,000 clones, approximately 79% seen once, with around 7% in the top ten.

Sequenced input: peripheral blood. The chain uses TRBV3-1 (or the pseudogene TRBV3-2) and TRBJ1-6, with 7 bases matching TRBD1. This TCR was sampled from a woman between 40 and 55 years old with COVID-19, enrolled during active disease. The CDR3 bases are TGTGCCAGCAGCCAAGAGGACAGGTTAAATTCACCCCTCCACTTT. This translates into CASSQEDRLNSPLHF.